Described below is a single T cell receptor beta chain sequence and its context. The sample originates from a study of blood T cell repertoires in COVID-19. Study in general: The cDNA or gDNA used as material had been derived from T cells, B-cell-depleted T cells, or PBMCs.

Losses at the gene ends were 3 bases for V and 5 bases for J; bases not matched to a gene: 5. The CDR3 totals 14 residues. The germline gives CDR1 ENHRY, CDR2 SYGVKD. Original handling: From reference gene primer amplification, estimates of nucleated cell counts were derived. The assay was immunoSEQ multiplex PCR, and TCRdb's table has in-frame clones only and misses some. Clone size and the V and J calls come from that table; the DNA yielded D and trimming. Among about 94,000 clones listed, around 82% were seen once. Sequenced input: peripheral blood. The V call is TRBV10-3, the J call TRBJ2-5, with TRBD2 identical over 8 bases. This clonotype originated in a man in his 60s with acute or convalescent COVID-19. The CDR3 nucleotides read TGTGCCATCAGTGACCCGGGGGGGGATGAGACCCAGTACTTC. Translating gives CAISDPGGDETQYF.